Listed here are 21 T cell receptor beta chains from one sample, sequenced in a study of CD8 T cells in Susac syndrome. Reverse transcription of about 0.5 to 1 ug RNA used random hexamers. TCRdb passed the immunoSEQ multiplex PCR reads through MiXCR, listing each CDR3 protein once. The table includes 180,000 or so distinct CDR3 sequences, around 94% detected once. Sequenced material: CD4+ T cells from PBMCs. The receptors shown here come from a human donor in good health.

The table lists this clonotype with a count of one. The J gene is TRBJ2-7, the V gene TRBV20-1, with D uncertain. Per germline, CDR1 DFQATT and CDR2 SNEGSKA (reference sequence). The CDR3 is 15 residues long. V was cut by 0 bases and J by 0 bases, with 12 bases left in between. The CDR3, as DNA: TGCAGTGCTAGAGATATTCTAATGAGCTCCTACGAGCAGTACTTC. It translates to CSARDILMSSYEQYF.

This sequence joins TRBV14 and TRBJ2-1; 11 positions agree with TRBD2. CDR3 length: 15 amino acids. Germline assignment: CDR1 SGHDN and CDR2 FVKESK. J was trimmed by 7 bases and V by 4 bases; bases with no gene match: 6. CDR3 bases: TGTGCCAGCAGCCTCCGACTAGCGGGAAAAAATGAGCAGTTCTTC. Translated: CASSLRLAGKNEQFF.

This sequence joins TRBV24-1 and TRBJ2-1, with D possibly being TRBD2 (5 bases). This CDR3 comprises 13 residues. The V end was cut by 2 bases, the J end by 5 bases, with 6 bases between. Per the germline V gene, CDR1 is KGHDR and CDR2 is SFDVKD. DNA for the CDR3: TGTGCCACCAGTGATTACGGGGACAATGAGCAGTTCTTC. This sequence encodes CATSDYGDNEQFF.

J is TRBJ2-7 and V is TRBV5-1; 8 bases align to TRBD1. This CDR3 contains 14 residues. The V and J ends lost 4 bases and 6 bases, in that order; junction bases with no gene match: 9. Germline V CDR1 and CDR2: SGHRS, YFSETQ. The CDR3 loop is CASSPGGAISEQYF. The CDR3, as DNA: TGCGCCAGCAGCCCAGGGGGCGCGATCTCCGAGCAGTACTTC.

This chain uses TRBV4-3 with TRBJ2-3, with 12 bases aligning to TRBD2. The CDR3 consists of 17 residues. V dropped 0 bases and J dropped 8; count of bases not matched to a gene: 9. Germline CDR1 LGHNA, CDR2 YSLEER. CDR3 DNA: TGCGCCAGCAGCCAAGAACCCACTAGCGGGGGGTTTGGTACGCAGTATTTT. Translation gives CASSQEPTSGGFGTQYF.

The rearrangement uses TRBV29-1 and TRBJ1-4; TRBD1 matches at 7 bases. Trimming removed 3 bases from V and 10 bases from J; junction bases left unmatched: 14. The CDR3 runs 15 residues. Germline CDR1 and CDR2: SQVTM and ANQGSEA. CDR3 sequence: CSVDREGPPGGKLFF. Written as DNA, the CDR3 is TGCAGCGTTGACAGAGAGGGACCCCCAGGGGGAAAACTGTTTTTT. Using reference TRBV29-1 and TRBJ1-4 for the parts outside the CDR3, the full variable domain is SAVISQKPSRDICQRGTSLTIQCQVDSQVTMMFWYRQQPGQSLTLIATANQGSEATYESGFVIDKFPISRPNLTFSTLTVSNMSPEDSSIYLCSVDREGPPGGKLFFGSGTQLSVL.

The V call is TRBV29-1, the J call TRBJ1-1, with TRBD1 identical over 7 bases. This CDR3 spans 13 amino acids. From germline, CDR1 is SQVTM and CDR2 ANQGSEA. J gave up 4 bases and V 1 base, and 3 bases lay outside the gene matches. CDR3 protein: CSVEAGGGTEAFF. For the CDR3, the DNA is TGCAGCGTTGAAGCAGGGGGAGGCACTGAAGCTTTCTTT.

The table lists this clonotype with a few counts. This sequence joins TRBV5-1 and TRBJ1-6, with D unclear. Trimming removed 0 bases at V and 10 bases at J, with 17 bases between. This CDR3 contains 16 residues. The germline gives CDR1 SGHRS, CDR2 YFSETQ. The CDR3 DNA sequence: TGCGCCAGCAGCTTGGAGGCACCGATGACCGGGTCACCCCTCCACTTT. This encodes CASSLEAPMTGSPLHF.

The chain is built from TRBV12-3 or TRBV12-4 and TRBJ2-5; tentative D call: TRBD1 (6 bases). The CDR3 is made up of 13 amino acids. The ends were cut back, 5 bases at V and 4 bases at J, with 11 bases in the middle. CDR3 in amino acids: CASSTGLGETQYF. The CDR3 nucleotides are TGTGCCAGCAGTACAGGGTTGGGAGAGACCCAGTACTTC.

CDR3 coding DNA: TGCGCCAGCAGCTTGACGACCGGGACAGAGAACTATGGCTACACCTTC. It codes for CASSLTTGTENYGYTF. The genes are TRBV5-1 and TRBJ1-2; 7 bases line up with TRBD1. The CDR3 length is 16 residues. Germline-derived CDR1 and CDR2 are SGHRS and YFSETQ. The ends lost 1 base at V and 2 bases at J; junction bases unmatched: 8.

The chain's CDR3 is CASSVDGRGTGELFF. DNA for the CDR3: TGTGCCAGCAGCGTAGATGGTCGAGGCACCGGGGAGCTGTTTTTT. V gene TRBV9 combines with J gene TRBJ2-2; D not resolved. From germline, CDR1 is SGDLS and CDR2 YYNGEE. V lost 0 bases and J 4 bases, leaving 10 bases between the germline ends. The CDR3 totals 15 residues.

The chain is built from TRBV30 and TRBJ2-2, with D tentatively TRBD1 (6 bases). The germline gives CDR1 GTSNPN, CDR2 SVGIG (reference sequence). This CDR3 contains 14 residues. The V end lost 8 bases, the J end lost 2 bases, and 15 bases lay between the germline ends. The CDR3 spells CAGATDSNTGELFF. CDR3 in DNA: TGTGCCGGGGCCACGGACAGCAACACCGGGGAGCTGTTTTTT.

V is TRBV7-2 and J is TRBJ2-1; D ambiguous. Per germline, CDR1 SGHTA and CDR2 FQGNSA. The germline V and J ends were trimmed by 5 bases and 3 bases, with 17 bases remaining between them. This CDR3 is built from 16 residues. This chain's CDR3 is CASSPSAAVDYNEQFF. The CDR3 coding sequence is TGTGCCAGCAGCCCCTCCGCGGCAGTAGACTACAATGAGCAGTTCTTC. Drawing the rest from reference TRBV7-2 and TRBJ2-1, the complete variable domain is GAGVSQSPSNKVTEKGKDVELRCDPISGHTALYWYRQSLGQGLEFLIYFQGNSAPDKSGLPSDRFSAERTGGSVSTLTIQRTQQEDSAVYLCASSPSAAVDYNEQFFGPGTRLTVL.

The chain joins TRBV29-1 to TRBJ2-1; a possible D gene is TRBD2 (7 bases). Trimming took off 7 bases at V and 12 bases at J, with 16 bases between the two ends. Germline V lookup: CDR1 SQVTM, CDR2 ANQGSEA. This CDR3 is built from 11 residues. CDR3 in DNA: TGCAGCGCCACAGGGAGGGTCGGGCAGTTCTTC. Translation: CSATGRVGQFF.

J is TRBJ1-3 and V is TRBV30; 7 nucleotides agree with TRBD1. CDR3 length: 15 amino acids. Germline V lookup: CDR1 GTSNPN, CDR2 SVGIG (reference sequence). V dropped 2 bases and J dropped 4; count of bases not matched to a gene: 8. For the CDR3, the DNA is TGTGCCTGGAGTCGAGACAGGGCGAGAGGAAACACCATATATTTT. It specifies CAWSRDRARGNTIYF.

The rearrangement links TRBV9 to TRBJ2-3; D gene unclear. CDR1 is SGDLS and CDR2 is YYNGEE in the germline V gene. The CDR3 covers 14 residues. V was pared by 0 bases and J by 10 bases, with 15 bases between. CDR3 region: CASSVAPSVRAQYF. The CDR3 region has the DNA TGTGCCAGCAGCGTAGCCCCCTCCGTTAGAGCGCAGTATTTT.

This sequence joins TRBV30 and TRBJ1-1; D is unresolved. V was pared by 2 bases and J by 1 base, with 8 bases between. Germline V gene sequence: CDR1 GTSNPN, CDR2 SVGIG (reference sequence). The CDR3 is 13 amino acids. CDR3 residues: CAWSTRWNTEAFF. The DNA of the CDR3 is TGTGCCTGGAGTACAAGGTGGAACACTGAAGCTTTCTTT.

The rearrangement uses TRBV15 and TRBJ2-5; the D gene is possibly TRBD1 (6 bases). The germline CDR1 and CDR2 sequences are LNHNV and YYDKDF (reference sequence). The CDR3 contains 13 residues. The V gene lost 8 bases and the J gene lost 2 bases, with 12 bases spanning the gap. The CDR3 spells CATAGTLQETQYF. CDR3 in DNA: TGTGCCACCGCCGGGACACTGCAAGAGACCCAGTACTTC.

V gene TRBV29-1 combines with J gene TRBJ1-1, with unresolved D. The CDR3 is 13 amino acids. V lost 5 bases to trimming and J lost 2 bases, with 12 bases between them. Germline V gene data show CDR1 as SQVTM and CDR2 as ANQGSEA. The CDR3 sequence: CSVLQTANTEAFF. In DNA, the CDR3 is TGCAGCGTTCTCCAGACGGCCAACACTGAAGCTTTCTTT.

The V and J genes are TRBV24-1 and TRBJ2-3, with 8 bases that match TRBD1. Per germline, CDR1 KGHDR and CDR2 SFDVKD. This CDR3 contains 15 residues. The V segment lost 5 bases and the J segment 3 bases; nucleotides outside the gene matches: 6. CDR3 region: CATSGGQGITDTQYF. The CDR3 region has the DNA TGTGCCACCAGTGGTGGACAGGGCATTACAGATACGCAGTATTTT.

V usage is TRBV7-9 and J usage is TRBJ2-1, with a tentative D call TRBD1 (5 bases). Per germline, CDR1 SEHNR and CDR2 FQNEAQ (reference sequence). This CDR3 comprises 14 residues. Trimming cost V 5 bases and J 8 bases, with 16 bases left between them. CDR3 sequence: CASSTYQGYDEQFF. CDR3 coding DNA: TGTGCCAGCAGCACTTACCAGGGTTACGATGAGCAGTTCTTC. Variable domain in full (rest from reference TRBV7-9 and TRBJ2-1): DTGVSQNPRHKITKRGQNVTFRCDPISEHNRLYWYRQTLGQGPEFLTYFQNEAQLEKSRLLSDRFSAERPKGSFSTLEIQRTEQGDSAMYLCASSTYQGYDEQFFGPGTRLTVL.